Below, 21 T cell receptor beta chains from the same sample are listed, as sequenced in a study of T cell clonality in common variable immunodeficiency. Which antigens these TCRs recognize remains unknown. Whole-study results and caveats: Common variable immunodeficiency TCR beta sequences reportedly had fewer deletions and N-nucleotide insertions.

Only in-frame clones appear in the TCRdb table, and some are missing; sequencing was by immunoSEQ multiplex PCR. The sample has about 20,000 clones, none seen only once; the top ten hold under 3%. The sequencing input was peripheral blood mononuclear cells. The receptors derive from a human donor with common variable immunodeficiency.

Details on this clone: The CDR3 end is not reached by the read, which stops 3 residues before it; the germline J gene fills it in. The chain carries TRBV7-2 and TRBJ2-3; D call uncertain. CDR3 length: 16 residues. The V end lost 0 bases, the J end lost 0 bases, and 10 bases lay between the germline ends. Germline V lookup: CDR1 SGHTA, CDR2 FQGNSA. The sequenced CDR3 bases are TGTGCCAGCAGCTTAGCGGGCGTACCTAGCACAGATACG. This translates into CASSLAGVPSTDT. The whole CDR3 is CASSLAGVPSTDTQYF.

A word on this clone: The read falls 3 residues short of the CDR3 end, and the missing part is taken from the germline J gene. The chain employs TRBV7-3 and TRBJ2-1; D tentatively fits TRBD1 or TRBD2 (5 bases each). The germline V gene encodes CDR1 SGHTA and CDR2 FQGTGA. Deletions cut 2 bases from V and 7 bases from J, with 9 bases between. The CDR3 spans 13 residues. CDR3 sequence: CASSLGEGNEQFF. CDR3 DNA (partial): TGTGCCAGCAGCTTAGGTGAGGGGAATGAG. The whole variable domain, filled in from reference TRBV7-3 and TRBJ2-1, reads GAGVSQTPSNKVTEKGKYVELRCDPISGHTALYWYRQSLGQGPEFLIYFQGTGAADDSGLPNDRFFAVRPEGSVSTLKIQRTERGDSAVYLCASSLGEGNEQFFGPGTRLTVL.

This clone occurred many times. The CDR3 end lies 3 residues beyond the end of the read and is filled in from the germline J gene. The chain links TRBV5-4 to TRBJ1-1; D is unresolved. From germline, CDR1 is SGHNT and CDR2 YYREEE (reference sequence). Trimming took off 0 bases at V and 2 bases at J, with 8 bases between the two ends. The CDR3 totals 14 residues. This CDR3 reads CASSLEGPNTEAFF. The DNA read from the CDR3 is TGTGCCAGCAGCTTGGAAGGTCCTAACACTGAA. Combining the CDR3 with reference TRBV5-4 and TRBJ1-1 gives the whole variable domain ETGVTQSPTHLIKTRGQQVTLRCSSQSGHNTVSWYQQALGQGPQFIFQYYREEENGRGNFPPRFSGLQFPNYSSELNVNALELDDSALYLCASSLEGPNTEAFFGQGTRLTVV.

With respect to this clone: The read falls 3 residues short of the CDR3 end, and the missing part is taken from the germline J gene. The genes are TRBV30 and TRBJ1-2, with D tentatively TRBD1 (6 bases). The V gene's germline CDR1 is GTSNPN and CDR2 SVGIG (reference sequence). V lost 2 bases to trimming and J lost 4 bases, with 17 bases between them. The CDR3 is made up of 15 amino acids. The CDR3 reads CAWSPIQGFFYGYTF. The CDR3 DNA, read in part, is TGTGCCTGGAGTCCAATACAGGGTTTCTTCTATGGC.

In regard to this clone: The read falls 3 residues short of the CDR3 end, and the missing part is taken from the germline J gene. J is TRBJ1-5 and V is TRBV19; D remains ambiguous. CDR1 LNHDA and CDR2 SQIVND come from the germline V gene (reference sequence). The V end lost 6 bases, the J end lost 5 bases, and 11 bases lay between the germline ends. This CDR3 has 13 amino acids. The CDR3 DNA, read in part, is TGTGCCAGTAGCACAGTTAGTGATCAGCCC. It yields the protein CASSTVSDQP. From start to end, the CDR3 is CASSTVSDQPQHF.

In the case of this clone: The read halts 3 residues ahead of the CDR3 end, with the missing end drawn from the germline J gene. This sequence joins TRBV7-2 and TRBJ2-5; a possible D gene is TRBD1 (7 bases). Per the germline V gene, CDR1 is SGHTA and CDR2 is FQGNSA. The V end was cut by 1 base, the J end by 2 bases, with 11 bases between. This CDR3 is 15 amino acids long. CDR3 amino acids: CASSLVQGTQETQYF. Incomplete CDR3 DNA: TGTGCCAGCAGCTTAGTACAGGGGACTCAAGAGACC.

A remark on this clone: The read halts 3 residues ahead of the CDR3 end, with the missing end drawn from the germline J gene. The V call is TRBV7-3, the J call TRBJ2-1; D gene uncertain. The CDR3 runs to 16 residues. The V gene lost 1 base and the J gene lost 4 bases, with 14 bases spanning the gap. Germline CDR1 reads SGHTA; CDR2 reads FQGTGA. The part of the CDR3 DNA that was read is TGTGCCAGCAGCTTAAAAAAGGGCTCGTTGTACAATGAG. Protein product: CASSLKKGSLYNE. The entire CDR3 protein is CASSLKKGSLYNEQFF.

Note on this clone: Read coverage stops 3 residues before the CDR3 terminus; the germline J gene supplies the remainder. The V gene is TRBV6-2 or TRBV6-3, the J gene TRBJ2-7; TRBD1 aligns across 8 bases. Trimming cost V 5 bases and J 6 bases; bases outside gene matches: 9. The CDR3 consists of 14 residues. The germline gives CDR1 MNHEY, CDR2 SVGEGT. The CDR3 region is CASSRQLGQGEQYF. CDR3 DNA, as far as it was read: TGTGCCAGCAGTCGTCAATTAGGACAGGGCGAG.

This clone was counted a few times. The sequenced CDR3 bases are TGTGCCAGTCAACGGGGGAACGGGGAG. Residues: CASQRGNGE. The entire CDR3 protein reads CASQRGNGELFF. This chain joins TRBV19 and TRBJ2-2, with a weak D call TRBD2 (6 bases). The CDR3 extends 3 residues past the end of the read, so its final part is completed from the germline J gene. The CDR3 is made up of 12 amino acids. Germline V gene data show CDR1 as LNHDA and CDR2 as SQIVND (reference sequence). V was cut by 8 bases and J by 7 bases, with 11 bases left in between.

A few counts support this clone. The sequenced fragment ends 3 residues before the CDR3 boundary, so the rest is inferred from the germline J gene. J is TRBJ2-7 and V is TRBV7-6, with 7 bases matching TRBD1. CDR1 and CDR2 (germline): SGHVS, FNYEAQ. V trimming: 2 bases; J trimming: 2 bases; junction bases outside the gene matches: 6. The CDR3 spans 15 residues. CDR3 sequence: CASSLWPDRTYEQYF. The CDR3 DNA, read in part, is TGTGCCAGCAGCTTATGGCCGGACAGGACCTACGAG.

Concerning this clone: The CDR3 goes on 3 residues after the read ends, and that part is filled in from the germline J gene. The gene calls are TRBV7-6 and TRBJ2-1; D perhaps matches TRBD2 (5 bases). Germline V gene lookup returns CDR1 SGHVS and CDR2 FNYEAQ. The CDR3 has 15 residues. Trimming pared 1 base from V and 2 bases from J, leaving 9 bases between. The CDR3 DNA, read in part, is TGTGCCAGCAGCTTAGAAAGCGGAACCTACAATGAG. It encodes CASSLESGTYNE. The CDR3 reads in full as CASSLESGTYNEQFF.

Details on this clone: The DNA ends 3 residues before the CDR3 does, and the rest of the CDR3 is filled in from the germline J gene. The genes are TRBV7-2 and TRBJ2-5; tentatively, D is TRBD1 (6 bases). Germline V gives CDR1 SGHTA, CDR2 FQGNSA. The CDR3 loop spans 14 amino acids. The V gene lost 4 bases and the J gene lost 4 bases, with 13 bases spanning the gap. The CDR3 DNA, read in part, is TGTGCCAGCAGCTCGACAGGAGGATTAGAGACC. Translated: CASSSTGGLET. The CDR3 in its entirety is CASSSTGGLETQYF.

Sample share makes this clone medium-sized. The CDR3 end lies 3 residues beyond the end of the read and is filled in from the germline J gene. The V call is TRBV29-1, the J call TRBJ1-2; 8 nucleotides line up with TRBD1. The germline V gene encodes CDR1 SQVTM and CDR2 ANQGSEA. The CDR3 is 16 amino acids. After removal of 0 bases from V and 2 bases from J, the junction contained 8 bases not matched to a gene. Partial CDR3 DNA: TGCAGCGTTGAAGAACCCATTACAGGGGGGAACTATGGC. This translates into CSVEEPITGGNYG. The whole CDR3 is CSVEEPITGGNYGYTF.

Worth noting for this clone: The read stops 3 residues short of the end of the CDR3; the missing end is completed from the germline J gene. This chain uses TRBV7-2 with TRBJ1-2, with D tentatively TRBD1 (5 bases). Germline V gene sequence: CDR1 SGHTA, CDR2 FQGNSA. This CDR3 has 14 residues. V dropped 1 base and J dropped 3 bases, with 9 bases sitting between them. The CDR3: CASSLESTDYGYTF. The sequenced part of the CDR3 DNA is TGTGCCAGCAGCTTAGAGTCGACAGACTATGGC.

This clone turned up a few times. The read is 3 residues too short to cover the CDR3 end, so that end is filled in from the germline J gene. The chain uses TRBV18 and TRBJ2-1; 7 bases agree with TRBD2. The J segment lost 9 bases and the V segment lost 2 bases, leaving 7 bases of the junction unmatched. This CDR3 has 14 residues. The germline V gene encodes CDR1 KGHSH and CDR2 LQKENI. The CDR3 is CASSPSGGWSEQFF. The sequenced CDR3 bases are TGTGCCAGCTCACCATCGGGGGGTTGGAGTGAG.

For this clone: The CDR3 goes on 3 residues after the read ends, and that part is filled in from the germline J gene. V gene TRBV20-1 combines with J gene TRBJ2-3, with 12 positions matching TRBD2. Germline V gene lookup returns CDR1 DFQATT and CDR2 SNEGSKA (reference sequence). The CDR3 runs 15 residues. J was trimmed by 5 bases and V by 5 bases; bases with no gene match: 8. CDR3 DNA, as far as it was read: TGCAGTGCTCACCTAGCGGGGGGGCGGGGAGATACG. It is translated as CSAHLAGGRGDT. The whole CDR3 sequence is CSAHLAGGRGDTQYF.

In the case of this clone: The read ends 3 residues early relative to the CDR3; the germline J gene fills the gap. The chain carries TRBV7-9 and TRBJ1-2; tentatively, D is TRBD1 (5 bases). Germline CDR1 is SEHNR and CDR2 is FQNEAQ (reference sequence). V lost 5 bases and J lost 3, with 10 bases in between. This CDR3 comprises 13 residues. The part of the CDR3 DNA that was read is TGTGCCAGCAGCGAAGACAGCCACTATGGC. Amino acids: CASSEDSHYG. Given in full, the CDR3 is CASSEDSHYGYTF. Using reference TRBV7-9 and TRBJ1-2 for the parts outside the CDR3, the full variable domain is DTGVSQNPRHKITKRGQNVTFRCDPISEHNRLYWYRQTLGQGPEFLTYFQNEAQLEKSRLLSDRFSAERPKGSFSTLEIQRTEQGDSAMYLCASSEDSHYGYTFGSGTRLTVV.

In regard to this clone: Read sequence stops 3 residues before the CDR3 end, and the germline J gene provides the missing end. V and J are TRBV19 and TRBJ1-1; D might be TRBD1 (5 bases). The CDR3 is 15 residues long. V was clipped by 7 bases and J by 7 bases, with 22 bases between them. Germline V gene data show CDR1 as LNHDA and CDR2 as SQIVND (reference sequence). The CDR3 DNA, read in part, is TGTGCCAGTAACCCCAGGGCAGCGGGAAACGATGAA. Its protein is CASNPRAAGNDE. The full CDR3 protein reads CASNPRAAGNDEAFF.

This clone has just a few counts. The read stops 3 residues short of the end of the CDR3; the missing end is completed from the germline J gene. The chain combines TRBV13 with TRBJ2-7; TRBD1 is a possible D gene (6 bases). The CDR3 totals 14 residues. CDR1 and CDR2 from the germline V gene are PRHDT and FYEKMQ (reference sequence). V was clipped by 4 bases and J by 3 bases, with 13 bases between them. Partial CDR3 DNA: TGTGCCAGCAGCTCCAGACAGGTCCTCTACGAG. It yields the protein CASSSRQVLYE. The complete CDR3 sequence is CASSSRQVLYEQYF.

A note on this clone: The read comes to an end 3 residues before the CDR3 does, leaving the germline J gene to fill in the end. The chain carries TRBV7-2 and TRBJ1-1, with a weak D call TRBD1 (6 bases). Germline loops: CDR1 SGHTA, CDR2 FQGNSA. V lost 5 bases and J lost 0, with 10 bases in between. The CDR3 extends over 14 amino acids. CDR3 sequence: CASSRGAVNTEAFF. Incomplete CDR3 DNA: TGTGCCAGCAGCCGGGGGGCCGTGAACACTGAA.

This clone was found a few times. The read finishes 3 residues shy of the CDR3 end, and the germline J gene is used to complete it. The chain carries TRBV20-1 and TRBJ2-3; TRBD2 matches 8 bases. V shed 0 bases, J shed 3 bases, and the junction held 5 bases outside the gene matches. CDR1 DFQATT and CDR2 SNEGSKA come from the germline V gene (reference sequence). The CDR3 is 15 amino acids. This CDR3 reads CSARDLRGGTDTQYF. The CDR3 DNA, read in part, is TGCAGTGCTAGAGATCTACGGGGGGGTACAGATACG.